Shown below are 12 T cell receptor beta chains from a single sample sequenced in a study of beta chain features in type 1 diabetes. These TCRs' antigens remain unknown. Study-wide results and caveats: Type 1 diabetes patients showed a moderate but significant shortening of TCRB CDR3s in all four CD4+ subsets.

What was sequenced were expressed TCRB transcripts, since all of the isolated RNA had been reverse transcribed. The table came from immunoSEQ multiplex PCR; TCRdb's copy has only in-frame clones and leaves some out. This table holds 200,000 to 300,000 clones, 9.5% to 13% found once. Specimen: naive CD4+ T cells from blood. Receptors originate from a man under 40 with type 1 diabetes.

This clone was counted between two and nine times. The rearrangement joins TRBV29-1 to TRBJ1-1; D unclear. Trimming took off 2 bases at V and 5 bases at J, with 15 bases between the two ends. Germline lookup yields CDR1 SQVTM and CDR2 ANQGSEA. The CDR3 has 14 residues. CDR3 coding DNA: TGCAGCGTTGAATTCAACACCGGCGGTACTGAAGCTTTCTTT. Translated, it gives CSVEFNTGGTEAFF.

The chain recombines TRBV5-1 with TRBJ2-7; a weak D match, TRBD1 (5 bases). Germline loops: CDR1 SGHRS, CDR2 YFSETQ. The ends were cut back, 0 bases at V and 7 bases at J, with 17 bases in the middle. CDR3 length: 15 amino acids. The CDR3 loop is CASSLGQGGVSEQYF. The CDR3 DNA sequence: TGCGCCAGCAGCTTGGGGCAGGGTGGAGTGAGTGAGCAGTACTTC.

V and J are TRBV7-9 and TRBJ1-1; D is possibly TRBD1 (6 bases). Trimming took 4 bases from V and 4 from J, leaving 13 bases between them. In germline, CDR1 is SEHNR, CDR2 FQNEAQ (reference sequence). This CDR3 is 14 amino acids long. The CDR3 coding sequence is TGTGCCAGCAGCTCTATGGGAGGGGGCACTGAAGCTTTCTTT. Its translation: CASSSMGGGTEAFF.

The CDR3 here is CASSLAGYGYTF. CDR3 nucleotides: TGTGCCAGCAGTTTGGCCGGGTATGGCTACACCTTC. V and J are TRBV28 and TRBJ1-2; D is ambiguous. The CDR3 extends over 12 amino acids. CDR1 and CDR2 from the germline V gene are MDHEN and SYDVKM. The germline V and J ends were trimmed by 3 bases and 5 bases, with 7 bases remaining between them.

In this sample, this clone turned up a few times. The CDR3 sequence is CASKSGGAINEQFF. The CDR3 DNA is TGTGCCAGCAAGAGCGGGGGGGCTATCAATGAGCAGTTCTTC. The gene calls are TRBV28 and TRBJ2-1; TRBD2 matches at 10 bases. V shed 7 bases and J 6 bases; nucleotides not matched to a gene: 6. The CDR3 loop spans 14 amino acids. Germline V gene sequence: CDR1 MDHEN, CDR2 SYDVKM.

The rearrangement uses TRBV6-6 and TRBJ2-5, with 8 bases fitting TRBD2. V dropped 4 bases and J dropped 5; count of bases not matched to a gene: 9. The CDR3 runs 15 residues. Germline CDR1 MNHNY, CDR2 SVGAGI (reference sequence). The chain's CDR3 is CASSSLPGGEETQYF. The CDR3 DNA follows: TGTGCCAGCAGTTCGCTCCCGGGGGGGGAGGAGACCCAGTACTTC.

This clone was found a few times. The CDR3: CASSLYRGEETQYF. The CDR3 coding sequence is TGTGCCAGCAGCCTGTACAGGGGAGAAGAGACCCAGTACTTC. This chain connects TRBV9 to TRBJ2-5, with TRBD1 identical over 7 bases. The CDR3 sequence is 14 residues long. CDR1 is SGDLS, CDR2 YYNGEE, per germline. Trimming at V came to 4 bases and at J to 3 bases, leaving 6 bases not matched to a gene.

CDR3 amino acids: CASSSRGGDTDTQYF. CDR3 DNA sequence: TGTGCCAGCAGCTCACGGGGGGGAGACACAGATACGCAGTATTTT. The chain couples TRBV7-2 to TRBJ2-3, with 8 bases lining up with TRBD2. The length of the CDR3 is 15 residues. Germline V gives CDR1 SGHTA, CDR2 FQGNSA. The V segment lost 4 bases and the J segment 2 bases; nucleotides outside the gene matches: 5.

This clone turned up a few times. J is TRBJ2-2 and V is TRBV19, with a tentative D call TRBD1 (6 bases). The CDR3 covers 14 residues. The V end lost 5 bases, the J end lost 7 bases, and 14 bases lay between the germline ends. Germline CDR1 LNHDA, CDR2 SQIVND (reference sequence). The CDR3 region has the DNA TGTGCCAGTAGTGAACAGGGAAGGATCGGGGAGCTGTTTTTT. Its translation: CASSEQGRIGELFF.

In this sample, this clone turned up a few times. The CDR3 here is CASSQEARRSSYNSPLHF. The CDR3, as DNA: TGCGCCAGCAGCCAAGAGGCCAGACGGAGCTCCTATAATTCACCCCTCCACTTT. The chain combines TRBV4-1 with TRBJ1-6; D call uncertain. The ends were cut back, 0 bases at V and 0 bases at J, with 12 bases in the middle. This CDR3 is built from 18 residues. Germline V CDR1 and CDR2: MGHRA, YSYEKL.

This clone was observed a few times. The J gene is TRBJ1-5, the V gene TRBV11-2; tentatively, D is TRBD1 (5 bases). CDR3 length: 15 residues. V was pared by 4 bases and J by 1 base, with 11 bases between. Germline values: CDR1 SGHAT, CDR2 FQNNGV. As DNA, the CDR3 is TGTGCCAGCAGCTGGGGGGGAGTAAGCAATCAGCCCCAGCATTTT. Amino acid sequence: CASSWGGVSNQPQHF.

This clone has just a few counts. V and J are TRBV5-4 and TRBJ2-3, with D uncertain. V was pared by 0 bases and J by 5 bases, with 10 bases between. Germline-derived CDR1 and CDR2 are SGHNT and YYREEE (reference sequence). The CDR3 consists of 14 residues. The CDR3, as DNA: TGTGCCAGCAGCTTGGAGTCCAGCGTAGATACGCAGTATTTT. Translated: CASSLESSVDTQYF.